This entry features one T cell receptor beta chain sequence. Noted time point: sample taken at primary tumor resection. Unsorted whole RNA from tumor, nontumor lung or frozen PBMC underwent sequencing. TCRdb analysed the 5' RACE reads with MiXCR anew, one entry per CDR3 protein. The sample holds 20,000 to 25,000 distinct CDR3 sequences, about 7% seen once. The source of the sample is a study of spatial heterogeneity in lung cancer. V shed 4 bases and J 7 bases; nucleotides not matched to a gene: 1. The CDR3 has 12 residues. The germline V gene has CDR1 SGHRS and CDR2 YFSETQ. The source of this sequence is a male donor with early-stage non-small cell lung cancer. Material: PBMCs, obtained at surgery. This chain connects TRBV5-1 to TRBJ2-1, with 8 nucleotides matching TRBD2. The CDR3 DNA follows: TGCGCCAGCAGCCCTAGCGGGAATGAGCAGTTCTTC. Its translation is CASSPSGNEQFF.